The T cell receptor beta chain under discussion was sequenced for a study of resident and recirculating memory T cells in vitiligo. Background on the study: Epidermis came from shave biopsies of lesional and nonlesional sites, plus PBMCs.

Assay used: immunoSEQ multiplex PCR; TCRdb lists only in-frame clones, some missing. The sample contains tens of thousands of clones, about 91% of which appear only once. As to this clone: Its antigen is not identified.

General study results and limits: Clonality differed among vitiligo lesions, with no unique dominant clone.

Patients had received no treatment within the previous three months. V was pared by 5 bases and J by 0 bases, with 12 bases between. This CDR3 has 15 amino acids. Germline CDR1 reads SGHRS; CDR2 reads YFSETQ. The chain is built from TRBV5-1 and TRBJ2-1; no reliable D call. Sequenced input: blood. This receptor was obtained from a male donor with vitiligo. The CDR3 protein is CASSDGGSSYNEQFF. DNA of the CDR3: TGCGCCAGCAGTGATGGCGGTAGCTCCTACAATGAGCAGTTCTTC.